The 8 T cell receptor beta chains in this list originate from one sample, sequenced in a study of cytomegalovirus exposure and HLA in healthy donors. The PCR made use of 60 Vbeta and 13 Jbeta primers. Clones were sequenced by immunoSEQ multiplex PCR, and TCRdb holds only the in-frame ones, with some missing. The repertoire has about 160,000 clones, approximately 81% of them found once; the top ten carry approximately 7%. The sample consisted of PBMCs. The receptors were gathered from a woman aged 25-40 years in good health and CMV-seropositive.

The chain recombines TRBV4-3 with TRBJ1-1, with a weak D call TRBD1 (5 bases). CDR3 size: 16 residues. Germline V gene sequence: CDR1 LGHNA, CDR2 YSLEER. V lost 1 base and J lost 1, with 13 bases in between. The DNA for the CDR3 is TGCGCCAGCAGCCAAGCGTTGGTTAGGGGGAACACTGAAGCTTTCTTT. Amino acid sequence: CASSQALVRGNTEAFF.

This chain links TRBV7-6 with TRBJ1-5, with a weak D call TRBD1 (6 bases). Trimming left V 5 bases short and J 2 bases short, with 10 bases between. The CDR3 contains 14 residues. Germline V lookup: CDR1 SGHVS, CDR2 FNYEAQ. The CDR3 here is CASSLRQGNQPQHF. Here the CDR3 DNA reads TGTGCCAGCAGCCTCCGACAGGGCAATCAGCCCCAGCATTTT.

The CDR3 nucleotides read TGTGCCAGCAGCCAAGATAGTAATACGCAGTATTTT. It is translated as CASSQDSNTQYF. The V and J genes are TRBV4-2 and TRBJ2-3, with D unresolved. Germline CDR1 and CDR2: LGHNA and YNFKEQ. V lost 0 bases and J lost 7, with 5 bases in between. The CDR3 covers 12 residues.

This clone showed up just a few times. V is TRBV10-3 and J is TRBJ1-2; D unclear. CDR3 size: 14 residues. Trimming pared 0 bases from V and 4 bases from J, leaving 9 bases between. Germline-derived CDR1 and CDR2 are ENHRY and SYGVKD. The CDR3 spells CAISESFGGYGYTF. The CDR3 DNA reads TGTGCCATCAGTGAGTCGTTTGGAGGCTATGGCTACACCTTC.

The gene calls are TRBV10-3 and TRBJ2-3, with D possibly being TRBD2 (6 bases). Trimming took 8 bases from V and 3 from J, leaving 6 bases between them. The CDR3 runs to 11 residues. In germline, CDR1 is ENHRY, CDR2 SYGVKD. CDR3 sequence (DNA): TGTGCCATCCGGGAGACAGATACGCAGTATTTT. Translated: CAIRETDTQYF.

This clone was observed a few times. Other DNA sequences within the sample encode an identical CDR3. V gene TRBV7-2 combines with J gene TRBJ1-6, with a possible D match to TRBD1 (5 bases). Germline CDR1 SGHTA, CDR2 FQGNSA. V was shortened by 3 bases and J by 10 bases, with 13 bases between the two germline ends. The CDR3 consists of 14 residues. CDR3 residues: CASSFGQGGSPLHF. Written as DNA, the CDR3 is TGTGCCAGCAGCTTTGGGCAGGGAGGCTCACCCCTCCACTTT.

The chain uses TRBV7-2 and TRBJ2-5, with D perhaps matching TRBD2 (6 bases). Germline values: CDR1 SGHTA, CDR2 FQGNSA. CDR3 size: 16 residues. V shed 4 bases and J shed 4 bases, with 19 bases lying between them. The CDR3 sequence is CASSSYSAGQGETQYF. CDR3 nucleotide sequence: TGTGCCAGCAGCTCCTACTCGGCGGGGCAGGGAGAGACCCAGTACTTC.

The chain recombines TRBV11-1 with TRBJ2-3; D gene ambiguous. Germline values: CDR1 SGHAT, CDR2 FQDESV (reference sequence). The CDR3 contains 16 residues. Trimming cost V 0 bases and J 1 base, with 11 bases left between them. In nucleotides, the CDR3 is TGTGCCAGCAGCTTAGCAGAGTACCTCCGCACAGATACGCAGTATTTT. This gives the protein CASSLAEYLRTDTQYF.